This TCR beta chain derives from a study of cytomegalovirus exposure and HLA in healthy donors. Study-wide background: A prior analysis found 100 million to 140 million unique TCR beta sequences from approximately 190 million T cells.

A multiplex PCR was run with 60 Vbeta primers and 13 Jbeta primers. Generated by immunoSEQ multiplex PCR, the TCRdb table keeps only in-frame clones and is missing some. Of over 110,000 clones listed, more than 75% are singletons. V was clipped by 3 bases and J by 1 base, with 12 bases between them. The CDR3 extends over 16 amino acids. Looked up from germline, CDR1 is KGHSH and CDR2 is LQKENI. This clone has a single count. Its specificity is not known. General study results and limits: The later analysis indicated that the majority of CMV-associated TCR beta chains appeared HLA-restricted. In a later analysis, TCR beta V- and J-gene trimming showed a link to a missense DCLRE1C variant.

The sequencing input was PBMCs. The genes are TRBV18 and TRBJ2-2; a weak D match, TRBD1 (5 bases). This TCR was recovered from a woman in her thirties or forties in good health and CMV-seropositive. CDR3 residues: CASSPVAGKNTGELFF. Written as DNA, the CDR3 is TGTGCCAGCTCACCGGTCGCAGGGAAGAACACCGGGGAGCTGTTTTTT. The variable domain in full, with the rest retrieved from reference TRBV18 and TRBJ2-2, is NAGVMQNPRHLVRRRGQEARLRCSPMKGHSHVYWYRQLPEEGLKFMVYLQKENIIDESGMPKERFSAEFPKEGPSILRIQQVVRGDSAAYFCASSPVAGKNTGELFFGEGSRLTVL.